The clone carrying this TCR beta chain was picked up one time. Looked up from germline, CDR1 is SGHKS and CDR2 is YYEKEE (reference sequence). The CDR3 runs to 17 residues. The V end was cut by 2 bases, the J end by 0 bases, with 15 bases between. The data derive from a study of blood T cell repertoires in COVID-19. The repertoire was sequenced with immunoSEQ multiplex PCR; TCRdb's copy has only in-frame clones and lacks some. The sample lists 50,000 to 80,000 clones, around 83% occurring once. The chain carries TRBV5-5 and TRBJ1-5; no firm D call. The sequence was collected from a woman aged 55-75 years with acute or convalescent COVID-19. The sequenced sample consisted of peripheral blood. The CDR3 is CASSFKPLVSSNQPQHF. CDR3 DNA: TGTGCCAGCAGCTTCAAACCGTTAGTGAGTAGCAATCAGCCCCAGCATTTT.